Below, 32 T cell receptor beta chains from the same sample are listed, as sequenced in a study of blood T cell repertoires in COVID-19. Produced via immunoSEQ multiplex PCR; TCRdb's table is partial and in-frame only. The data show 200,000 or so clones, about four fifths seen once. The sample was peripheral blood. The receptors shown here come from a woman aged 80 or over with acute or convalescent COVID-19.

The rearrangement uses TRBV11-3 and TRBJ2-3; 10 nucleotides agree with TRBD2. Germline CDR1 reads SGHNT; CDR2 reads YENEEA. V was pared by 5 bases and J by 4 bases, with 3 bases of the junction left unmatched. This CDR3 is built from 14 residues. The CDR3 coding sequence is TGTGCCAGCAGCCCTGGGACTAGCGCAGATACGCAGTATTTT. Amino acid sequence: CASSPGTSADTQYF.

This chain connects TRBV5-8 to TRBJ2-7; TRBD1 is a possible D gene (6 bases). Trimming cost V 4 bases and J 0 bases, with 8 bases left between them. Germline V gene lookup returns CDR1 SGHTS and CDR2 YDEGEE. This CDR3 has 13 amino acids. In DNA form, the CDR3 reads TGTGCCAGCAGCCCGGGACACTCCTACGAGCAGTACTTC. Amino acids: CASSPGHSYEQYF.

CDR3 sequence: CASSSARGTEAFF. The CDR3 DNA reads as TGTGCCAGCAGCTCGGCTAGGGGCACTGAAGCTTTCTTT. This chain uses TRBV11-2 with TRBJ1-1; D may be TRBD1 (5 bases). V was clipped by 4 bases and J by 4 bases, with 10 bases between them. Looked up from germline, CDR1 is SGHAT and CDR2 is FQNNGV. The CDR3 covers 13 residues.

This clone was seen more than once but under ten times. This chain links TRBV18 with TRBJ1-2, with unresolved D. There are 14 residues in the CDR3. Trimming shortened V by 2 bases and J by 4 bases, and 11 bases separated the two germline ends. Per the germline V gene, CDR1 is KGHSH and CDR2 is LQKENI. The CDR3 DNA is TGTGCCAGCTCACCAGAGCCCCGGGGCTATGGCTACACCTTC. This codes for CASSPEPRGYGYTF.

The chain combines TRBV7-2 with TRBJ2-3; 7 nucleotides align to TRBD2. Per the germline V gene, CDR1 is SGHTA and CDR2 is FQGNSA. V dropped 5 bases and J dropped 4; count of bases not matched to a gene: 12. The CDR3 sequence is 16 residues long. CDR3 loop: CASSAGLGQGPDTQYF. The DNA of the CDR3 is TGTGCCAGCAGCGCCGGACTAGGGCAGGGCCCAGATACGCAGTATTTT.

This clone was observed a few times. This chain uses TRBV5-6 with TRBJ1-2, with TRBD1 identical over 7 bases. Germline V gives CDR1 SGHDT, CDR2 YYEEEE. J gave up 4 bases and V 4 bases, and 7 bases lay outside the gene matches. This CDR3 spans 14 amino acids. In DNA form, the CDR3 reads TGTGCCAGCAGCGGGCAGGGGGTCCCCTATGGCTACACCTTC. Encoded protein: CASSGQGVPYGYTF.

The chain joins TRBV30 to TRBJ1-1, with D tentatively TRBD1 (5 bases). CDR1 GTSNPN and CDR2 SVGIG come from the germline V gene (reference sequence). Deletions cut 3 bases from V and 2 bases from J, with 10 bases between. This CDR3 spans 13 amino acids. The CDR3 is CAWREGTNTEAFF. As DNA, the CDR3 is TGTGCCTGGAGGGAGGGGACTAACACTGAAGCTTTCTTT. The full variable domain, with the rest looked up from reference TRBV30 and TRBJ1-1, is SQTIHQWPATLVQPVGSPLSLECTVEGTSNPNLYWYRQAAGRGLQLLFYSVGIGQISSEVPQNLSASRPQDRQFILSSKKLLLSDSGFYLCAWREGTNTEAFFGQGTRLTVV.

The V and J genes are TRBV2 and TRBJ1-5; 7 bases agree with TRBD1. The CDR3 sequence is 14 residues long. The germline CDR1 and CDR2 sequences are SNHLY and FYNNEI. The junction had 2 bases not matched to a gene; V was cut back by 6 bases and J by 0 bases. DNA of the CDR3: TGTGCCAGCAGGACAGGGAATAGCAATCAGCCCCAGCATTTT. Its translation is CASRTGNSNQPQHF.

This chain links TRBV7-9 with TRBJ2-3; TRBD2 matches at 8 bases. With 5 bases clipped from V and 4 bases from J, the junction kept 14 bases outside the gene matches. Germline CDR1 is SEHNR and CDR2 is FQNEAQ (reference sequence). This CDR3 spans 17 amino acids. The DNA for the CDR3 is TGTGCCAGCAGCGACAACGGGGGGGGTCCTCACCCAGATACGCAGTATTTT. Its translation: CASSDNGGGPHPDTQYF.

The V gene is TRBV10-3, the J gene TRBJ2-6; no clear D. The CDR3 consists of 15 residues. The germline V gene has CDR1 ENHRY and CDR2 SYGVKD. Trimming shortened V by 3 bases and J by 0 bases, and 6 bases separated the two germline ends. The CDR3 reads CAISDTNSGANVLTF. Here the CDR3 DNA reads TGTGCCATCAGTGACACAAACTCTGGGGCCAACGTCCTGACTTTC.

The chain joins TRBV6-6 to TRBJ2-3; D remains unclear. CDR3 length equals 12 residues. From germline, CDR1 is MNHNY and CDR2 SVGAGI (reference sequence). Trimming shortened V by 5 bases and J by 3 bases, and 6 bases separated the two germline ends. DNA of the CDR3: TGTGCCAGCAGTCTATTGACAGATACGCAGTATTTT. This encodes CASSLLTDTQYF.

The chain carries TRBV5-1 and TRBJ1-1, with a tentative D call TRBD1 (6 bases). From germline, CDR1 is SGHRS and CDR2 YFSETQ. Trimming removed 2 bases at V and 4 bases at J, with 9 bases between. This CDR3 has 13 amino acids. The CDR3 DNA reads TGCGCCAGCAGCTTCCAGGGGAGCACTGAAGCTTTCTTT. Translating it yields CASSFQGSTEAFF. The full variable domain, completed using reference TRBV5-1 and TRBJ1-1, is KAGVTQTPRYLIKTRGQQVTLSCSPISGHRSVSWYQQTPGQGLQFLFEYFSETQRNKGNFPGRFSGRQFSNSRSEMNVSTLELGDSALYLCASSFQGSTEAFFGQGTRLTVV.

V is TRBV18 and J is TRBJ2-7; 7 nucleotides agree with TRBD1. The length of the CDR3 is 14 residues. The ends lost 3 bases at V and 2 bases at J; junction bases unmatched: 4. Germline assignment: CDR1 KGHSH and CDR2 LQKENI. The CDR3 reads CASSPAQGPYEQYF. The DNA of the CDR3 is TGTGCCAGCTCACCCGCACAGGGGCCCTACGAGCAGTACTTC.

This rearrangement joins TRBV11-2 to TRBJ1-1; 10 bases are shared with TRBD1. This CDR3 is built from 16 residues. Germline V lookup: CDR1 SGHAT, CDR2 FQNNGV. The trim removed 5 bases at V and 0 bases at J, leaving 6 bases unmatched. CDR3 residues: CASSPRDRGLNTEAFF. DNA of the CDR3: TGTGCCAGCAGCCCGAGGGACAGGGGATTGAACACTGAAGCTTTCTTT.

This chain connects TRBV7-2 to TRBJ1-6; D unclear. Germline CDR1 is SGHTA and CDR2 is FQGNSA. The V gene lost 5 bases and the J gene lost 9 bases, with 14 bases spanning the gap. This CDR3 region has 14 residues. The CDR3 loop is CASSLGVSSSPLHF. The CDR3 bases are TGTGCCAGCAGCCTGGGAGTATCTAGTTCACCCCTCCACTTT.

The CDR3 is CASSREGNQPQHF. CDR3 DNA sequence: TGTGCCAGCTCCCGGGAAGGCAATCAGCCCCAGCATTTT. The rearrangement joins TRBV18 to TRBJ1-5; D gene uncertain. This CDR3 region has 13 residues. Looked up from germline, CDR1 is KGHSH and CDR2 is LQKENI. Trimming cost V 6 bases and J 2 bases, with 8 bases left between them.

The CDR3: CASSTYTRGINEQYF. DNA for the CDR3: TGTGCCAGCAGTACGTACACGCGGGGTATTAACGAGCAGTACTTC. This rearrangement joins TRBV27 to TRBJ2-7; a possible D gene is TRBD2 (6 bases). The germline V gene encodes CDR1 MNHEY and CDR2 SMNVEV (reference sequence). The CDR3 consists of 15 residues. The V gene lost 5 bases and the J gene lost 5 bases, with 19 bases spanning the gap.

The gene calls are TRBV27 and TRBJ1-4, with TRBD1 matching 10 bases. J gave up 10 bases and V 6 bases, and 8 bases lay outside the gene matches. Germline V lookup: CDR1 MNHEY, CDR2 SMNVEV (reference sequence). The CDR3 has 14 residues. The CDR3 DNA sequence: TGTGCCAGCAGCCTGGGACAGGGGTGGGGAAAACTGTTTTTT. The encoded protein is CASSLGQGWGKLFF.

The chain is built from TRBV15 and TRBJ2-5, with TRBD2 identical over 9 bases. The V and J ends lost 1 base and 5 bases, in that order; junction bases with no gene match: 20. Germline V gene data show CDR1 as LNHNV and CDR2 as YYDKDF (reference sequence). The CDR3 sequence is 20 residues long. CDR3 in amino acids: CATSRAGGQLAGQFRETQYF. As DNA, the CDR3 is TGTGCCACCAGCAGAGCAGGCGGTCAGCTAGCGGGGCAGTTTAGGGAGACCCAGTACTTC.

This chain uses TRBV7-2 with TRBJ2-7; 7 nucleotides line up with TRBD1. Germline V CDR1 and CDR2: SGHTA, FQGNSA. The CDR3 is 14 amino acids. V lost 3 bases and J lost 2; bases outside the gene matches: 4. CDR3 in amino acids: CASSLGQITYEQYF. As DNA, the CDR3 is TGTGCCAGCAGCTTGGGACAGATTACCTACGAGCAGTACTTC.

V and J are TRBV7-2 and TRBJ1-5, with D possibly being TRBD1 (5 bases). The CDR3 totals 14 residues. Germline V gene sequence: CDR1 SGHTA, CDR2 FQGNSA. Trimming pared 5 bases from V and 2 bases from J, leaving 10 bases between. CDR3: CASSTGGGNQPQHF. CDR3 in DNA: TGTGCCAGCAGCACCGGGGGGGGCAATCAGCCCCAGCATTTT.

The chain combines TRBV5-6 with TRBJ1-5; tentatively, D is TRBD1 (5 bases). Trimming left V 1 base short and J 5 bases short, with 13 bases between. Germline lookup yields CDR1 SGHDT and CDR2 YYEEEE. The CDR3 covers 15 residues. The CDR3 nucleotides read TGTGCCAGCAGCTTGTATGTACAGGAATATCAGCCCCAGCATTTT. It codes for CASSLYVQEYQPQHF.

The chain couples TRBV28 to TRBJ1-2, with D possibly being TRBD1 (5 bases). The length of the CDR3 is 15 residues. Trimming cost V 2 bases and J 4 bases, with 14 bases left between them. The germline CDR1 and CDR2 sequences are MDHEN and SYDVKM. The CDR3 spells CASSLQGPQIYGYTF. The CDR3 DNA sequence: TGTGCCAGCAGTTTACAGGGCCCTCAGATCTATGGCTACACCTTC.

The CDR3 DNA follows: TGTGCCAGCAGCCCCATGAGCGAGAATTCACCCCTCCACTTT. It is translated as CASSPMSENSPLHF. This chain joins TRBV9 and TRBJ1-6; the D is unclear. The V and J ends lost 4 bases and 7 bases respectively, with 12 bases between them. This CDR3 comprises 14 residues. The germline CDR1 and CDR2 sequences are SGDLS and YYNGEE.

The chain has TRBV11-3 and TRBJ2-3; weak D call: TRBD2 (5 bases). CDR3 size: 14 residues. Trimming removed 1 base from V and 5 bases from J, with 10 bases in between. Germline loops: CDR1 SGHNT, CDR2 YENEEA. CDR3 DNA sequence: TGTGCCAGCAGCTTAGTGGACTCCCTAGATACGCAGTATTTT. It encodes CASSLVDSLDTQYF.

The J gene is TRBJ1-4, the V gene TRBV7-2, with D perhaps TRBD1 (6 bases). Germline V gives CDR1 SGHTA, CDR2 FQGNSA. The V gene lost 5 bases and the J gene lost 3 bases, with 19 bases spanning the gap. The CDR3 covers 17 residues. The CDR3 DNA sequence: TGTGCCAGCAGCCGGCCCTTGGGGGCGCCGGCTAATGAAAAACTGTTTTTT. Translation: CASSRPLGAPANEKLFF.

The V and J genes are TRBV6-1 and TRBJ1-6; 7 positions match TRBD1. Trimming removed 2 bases from V and 6 bases from J; junction bases left unmatched: 4. CDR1 is MNHNS and CDR2 is SASEGT in the germline V gene. The CDR3 sequence is 15 residues long. This CDR3 is CASSEMDRTNSPLHF. DNA for the CDR3: TGTGCCAGCAGTGAAATGGACAGGACTAATTCACCCCTCCACTTT.

The rearrangement joins TRBV7-3 to TRBJ2-2, with 10 bases identical to TRBD1. V shed 5 bases and J 5 bases; nucleotides not matched to a gene: 11. The CDR3 contains 17 residues. Germline assignment: CDR1 SGHTA and CDR2 FQGTGA. CDR3 amino acids: CASSRTGTGAFTGELFF. CDR3 coding DNA: TGTGCCAGCAGCCGAACCGGGACAGGGGCGTTTACCGGGGAGCTGTTTTTT. The complete variable domain, with remaining parts taken from reference TRBV7-3 and TRBJ2-2, reads GAGVSQTPSNKVTEKGKYVELRCDPISGHTALYWYRQSLGQGPEFLIYFQGTGAADDSGLPNDRFFAVRPEGSVSTLKIQRTERGDSAVYLCASSRTGTGAFTGELFFGEGSRLTVL.

The V and J genes are TRBV4-2 and TRBJ1-5; D is undetermined. CDR1 LGHNA and CDR2 YNFKEQ come from the germline V gene. The V gene lost 0 bases and the J gene lost 4 bases, with 4 bases spanning the gap. CDR3 length: 13 amino acids. In DNA form, the CDR3 reads TGTGCCAGCAGCCAAGAGAGGAATCAGCCCCAGCATTTT. Protein sequence: CASSQERNQPQHF.

The chain recombines TRBV7-2 with TRBJ1-1, with D hard to call. The germline V and J ends were trimmed by 1 base and 0 bases, with 6 bases remaining between them. There are 14 residues in the CDR3. Germline loops: CDR1 SGHTA, CDR2 FQGNSA. The DNA for the CDR3 is TGTGCCAGCAGCTTAGGCAGGATGAACACTGAAGCTTTCTTT. Translated: CASSLGRMNTEAFF.

This chain links TRBV7-2 with TRBJ2-7; 7 bases fit TRBD1. In germline, CDR1 is SGHTA, CDR2 FQGNSA. V dropped 5 bases and J dropped 4; count of bases not matched to a gene: 11. This CDR3 region has 15 residues. In DNA, the CDR3 is TGTGCCAGCAGCCGGTACACAGGGGCGTTATACGAGCAGTACTTC. Protein sequence: CASSRYTGALYEQYF. Using reference TRBV7-2 and TRBJ2-7 for the parts outside the CDR3, the full variable domain is GAGVSQSPSNKVTEKGKDVELRCDPISGHTALYWYRQSLGQGLEFLIYFQGNSAPDKSGLPSDRFSAERTGGSVSTLTIQRTQQEDSAVYLCASSRYTGALYEQYFGPGTRLTVT.

This chain connects TRBV5-4 to TRBJ2-7; D is possibly TRBD2 (5 bases). Germline CDR1 is SGHNT and CDR2 is YYREEE (reference sequence). The ends were cut back, 0 bases at V and 3 bases at J, with 13 bases in the middle. There are 15 residues in the CDR3. CDR3 amino acids: CASSLGGQNFYEQYF. The CDR3 nucleotides read TGTGCCAGCAGCTTGGGAGGGCAGAACTTCTACGAGCAGTACTTC.